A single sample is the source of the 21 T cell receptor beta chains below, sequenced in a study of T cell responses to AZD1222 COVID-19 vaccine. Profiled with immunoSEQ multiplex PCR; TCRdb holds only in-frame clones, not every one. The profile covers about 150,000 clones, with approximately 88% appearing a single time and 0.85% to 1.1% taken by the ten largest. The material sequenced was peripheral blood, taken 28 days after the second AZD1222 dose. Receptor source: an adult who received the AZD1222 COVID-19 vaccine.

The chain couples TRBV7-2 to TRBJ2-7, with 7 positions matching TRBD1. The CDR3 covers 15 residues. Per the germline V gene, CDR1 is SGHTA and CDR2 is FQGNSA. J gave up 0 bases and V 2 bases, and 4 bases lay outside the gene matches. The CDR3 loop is CASSLMRQGSYEQYF. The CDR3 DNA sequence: TGTGCCAGCAGCTTAATGCGACAGGGCTCCTACGAGCAGTACTTC.

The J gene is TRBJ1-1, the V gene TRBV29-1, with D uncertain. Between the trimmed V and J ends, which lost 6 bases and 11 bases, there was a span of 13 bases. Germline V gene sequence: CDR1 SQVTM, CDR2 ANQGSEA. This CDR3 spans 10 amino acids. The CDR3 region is CSVARDVAFF. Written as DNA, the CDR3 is TGCAGCGTCGCGAGGGATGTGGCTTTCTTT.

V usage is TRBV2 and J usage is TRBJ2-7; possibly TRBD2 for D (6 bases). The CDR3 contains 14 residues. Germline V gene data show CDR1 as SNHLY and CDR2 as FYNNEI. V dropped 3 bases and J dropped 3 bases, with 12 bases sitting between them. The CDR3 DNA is TGTGCCAGCAGTGACCATGGGGGGTACTACGAGCAGTACTTC. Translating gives CASSDHGGYYEQYF. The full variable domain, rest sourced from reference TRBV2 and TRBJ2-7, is EPEVTQTPSHQVTQMGQEVILRCVPISNHLYFYWYRQILGQKVEFLVSFYNNEISEKSEIFDDQFSVERPDGSNFTLKIRSTKLEDSAMYFCASSDHGGYYEQYFGPGTRLTVT.

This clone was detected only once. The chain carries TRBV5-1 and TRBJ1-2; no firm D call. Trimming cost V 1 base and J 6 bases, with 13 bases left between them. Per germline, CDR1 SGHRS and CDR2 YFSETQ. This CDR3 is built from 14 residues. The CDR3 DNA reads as TGCGCCAGCAGCTTGATCGACGGGTTGCATGGCTACACCTTC. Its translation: CASSLIDGLHGYTF.

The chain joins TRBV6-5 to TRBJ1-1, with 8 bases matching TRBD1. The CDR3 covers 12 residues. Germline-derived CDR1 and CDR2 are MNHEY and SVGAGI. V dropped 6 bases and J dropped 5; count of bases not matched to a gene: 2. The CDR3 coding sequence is TGTGCCAGCAGCAGGACAGGGACTGAAGCTTTCTTT. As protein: CASSRTGTEAFF.

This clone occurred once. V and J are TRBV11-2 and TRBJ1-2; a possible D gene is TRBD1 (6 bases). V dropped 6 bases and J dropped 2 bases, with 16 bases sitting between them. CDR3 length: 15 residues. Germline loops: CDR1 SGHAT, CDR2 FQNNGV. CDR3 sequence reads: CASSPLQGTNYGYTF. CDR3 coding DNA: TGTGCCAGCAGTCCATTACAGGGAACGAACTATGGCTACACCTTC.

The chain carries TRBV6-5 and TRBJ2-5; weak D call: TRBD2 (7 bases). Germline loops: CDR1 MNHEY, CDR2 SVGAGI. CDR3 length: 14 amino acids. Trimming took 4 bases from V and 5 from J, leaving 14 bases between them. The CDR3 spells CASSWLRGGETQYF. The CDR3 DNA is TGTGCCAGCAGTTGGCTGAGGGGGGGGGAGACCCAGTACTTC.

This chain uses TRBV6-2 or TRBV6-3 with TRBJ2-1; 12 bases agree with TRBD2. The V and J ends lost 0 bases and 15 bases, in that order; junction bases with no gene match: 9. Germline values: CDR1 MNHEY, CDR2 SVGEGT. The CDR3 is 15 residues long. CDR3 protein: CASSYSTSGGAGRFF. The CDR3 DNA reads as TGTGCCAGCAGTTACTCGACTAGCGGGGGTGCGGGTCGGTTCTTC.

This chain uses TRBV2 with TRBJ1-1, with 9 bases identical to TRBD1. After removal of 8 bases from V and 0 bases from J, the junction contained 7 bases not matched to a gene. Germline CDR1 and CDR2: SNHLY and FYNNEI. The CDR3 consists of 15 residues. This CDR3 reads CASQPDRGVNTEAFF. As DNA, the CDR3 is TGTGCCAGCCAACCGGACAGGGGAGTGAACACTGAAGCTTTCTTT.

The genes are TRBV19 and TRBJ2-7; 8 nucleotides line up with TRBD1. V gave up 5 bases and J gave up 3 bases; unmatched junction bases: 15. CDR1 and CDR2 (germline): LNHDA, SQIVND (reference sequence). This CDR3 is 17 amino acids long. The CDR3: CASSVGLGTGPLYEQYF. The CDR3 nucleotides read TGTGCCAGTAGTGTGGGATTAGGGACAGGTCCTCTCTACGAGCAGTACTTC.

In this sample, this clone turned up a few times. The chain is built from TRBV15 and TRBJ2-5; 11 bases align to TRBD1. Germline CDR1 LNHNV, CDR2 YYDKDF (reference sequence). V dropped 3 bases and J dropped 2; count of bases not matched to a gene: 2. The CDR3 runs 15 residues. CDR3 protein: CATSRDRGRQETQYF. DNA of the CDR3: TGTGCCACCAGCAGGGACAGGGGGCGTCAAGAGACCCAGTACTTC.

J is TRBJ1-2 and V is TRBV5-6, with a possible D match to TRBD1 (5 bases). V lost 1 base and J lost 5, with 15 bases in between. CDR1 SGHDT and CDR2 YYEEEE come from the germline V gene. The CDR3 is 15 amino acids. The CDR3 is CASSLPGPSGYGYTF. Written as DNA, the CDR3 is TGTGCCAGCAGCTTGCCGGGGCCCTCAGGGTATGGCTACACCTTC.

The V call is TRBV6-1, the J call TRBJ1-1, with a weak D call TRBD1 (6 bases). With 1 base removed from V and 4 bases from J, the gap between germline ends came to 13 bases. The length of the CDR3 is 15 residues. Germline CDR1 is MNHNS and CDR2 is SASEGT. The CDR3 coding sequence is TGTGCCAGCAGTGAAGGGACGGGGACAAGCACTGAAGCTTTCTTT. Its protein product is CASSEGTGTSTEAFF.

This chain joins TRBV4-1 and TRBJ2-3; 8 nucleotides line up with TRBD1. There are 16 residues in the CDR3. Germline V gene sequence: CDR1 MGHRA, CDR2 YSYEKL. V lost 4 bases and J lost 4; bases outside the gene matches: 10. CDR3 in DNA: TGCGCCAGCAGCCCGTGGACAGGGCGAGGGTCAGATACGCAGTATTTT. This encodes CASSPWTGRGSDTQYF.

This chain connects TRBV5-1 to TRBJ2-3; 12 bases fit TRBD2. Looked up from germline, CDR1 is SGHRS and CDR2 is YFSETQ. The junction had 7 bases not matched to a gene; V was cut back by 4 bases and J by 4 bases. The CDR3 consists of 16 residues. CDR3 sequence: CASSPSSGGAADTQYF. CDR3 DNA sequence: TGCGCCAGCAGCCCCTCTAGCGGGGGGGCCGCAGATACGCAGTATTTT.

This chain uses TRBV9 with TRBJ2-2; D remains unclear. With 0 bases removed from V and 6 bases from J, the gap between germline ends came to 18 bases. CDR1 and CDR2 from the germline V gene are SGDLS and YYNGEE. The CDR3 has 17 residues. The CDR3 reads CASSVAAWAGRPGELFF. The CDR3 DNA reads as TGTGCCAGCAGCGTAGCCGCCTGGGCAGGTCGTCCCGGGGAGCTGTTTTTT.

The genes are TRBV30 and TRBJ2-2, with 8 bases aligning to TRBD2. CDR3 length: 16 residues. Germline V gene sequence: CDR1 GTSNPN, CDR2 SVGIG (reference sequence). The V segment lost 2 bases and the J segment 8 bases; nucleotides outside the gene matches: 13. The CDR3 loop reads CAWSSGLGGPWGELFF. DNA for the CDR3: TGTGCCTGGAGTTCGGGACTAGGGGGGCCTTGGGGGGAGCTGTTTTTT.

The CDR3 DNA sequence: TGTGCCTCAAGCCGGGACACCCAAAGAGGGGAGACCCAGTACTTC. Translation gives CASSRDTQRGETQYF. The V call is TRBV30, the J call TRBJ2-5; tentatively, D is TRBD1 (6 bases). CDR3 length: 15 residues. Germline V gene sequence: CDR1 GTSNPN, CDR2 SVGIG (reference sequence). V shed 7 bases and J shed 5 bases, with 23 bases lying between them.

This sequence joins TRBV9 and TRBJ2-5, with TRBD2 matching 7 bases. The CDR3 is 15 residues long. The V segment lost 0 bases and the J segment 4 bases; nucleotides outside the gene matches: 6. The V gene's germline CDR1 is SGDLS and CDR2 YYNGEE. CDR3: CASSVGVGEGETQYF. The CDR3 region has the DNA TGTGCCAGCAGCGTAGGAGTAGGGGAGGGAGAGACCCAGTACTTC. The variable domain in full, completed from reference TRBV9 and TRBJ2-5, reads DSGVTQTPKHLITATGQRVTLRCSPRSGDLSVYWYQQSLDQGLQFLIQYYNGEERAKGNILERFSAQQFPDLHSELNLSSLELGDSALYFCASSVGVGEGETQYFGPGTRLLVL.

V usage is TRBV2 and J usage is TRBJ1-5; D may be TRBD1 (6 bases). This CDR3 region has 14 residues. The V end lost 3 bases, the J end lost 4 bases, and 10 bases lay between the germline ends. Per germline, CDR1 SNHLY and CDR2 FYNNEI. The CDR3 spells CASSEPQGNQPQHF. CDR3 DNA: TGTGCCAGCAGTGAGCCCCAGGGGAATCAGCCCCAGCATTTT.

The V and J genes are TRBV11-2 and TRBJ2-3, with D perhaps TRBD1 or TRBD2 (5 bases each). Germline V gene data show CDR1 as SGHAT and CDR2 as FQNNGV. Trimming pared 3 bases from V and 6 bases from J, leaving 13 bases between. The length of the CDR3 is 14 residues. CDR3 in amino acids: CASSFIEWGDTQYF. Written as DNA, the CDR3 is TGTGCCAGCAGCTTCATTGAGTGGGGGGATACGCAGTATTTT.